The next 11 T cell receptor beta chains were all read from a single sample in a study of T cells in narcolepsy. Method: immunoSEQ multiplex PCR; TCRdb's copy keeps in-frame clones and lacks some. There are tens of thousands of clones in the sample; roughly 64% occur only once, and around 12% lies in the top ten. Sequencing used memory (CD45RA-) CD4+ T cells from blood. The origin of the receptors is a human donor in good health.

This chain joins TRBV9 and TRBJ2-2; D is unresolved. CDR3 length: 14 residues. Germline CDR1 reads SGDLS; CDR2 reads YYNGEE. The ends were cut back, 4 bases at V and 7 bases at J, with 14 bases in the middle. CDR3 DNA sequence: TGTGCCAGCAGCCCCCAAGTGGCCGGCGGGGAGCTGTTTTTT. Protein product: CASSPQVAGGELFF.

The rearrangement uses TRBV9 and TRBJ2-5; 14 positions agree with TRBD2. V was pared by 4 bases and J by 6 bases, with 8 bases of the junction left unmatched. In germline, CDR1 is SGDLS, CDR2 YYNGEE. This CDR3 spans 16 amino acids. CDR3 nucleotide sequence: TGTGCCAGCAGCCCCCAGACTAGCGGGGGGGCGAAGACCCAGTACTTC. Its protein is CASSPQTSGGAKTQYF. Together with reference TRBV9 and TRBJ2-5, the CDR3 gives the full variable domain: DSGVTQTPKHLITATGQRVTLRCSPRSGDLSVYWYQQSLDQGLQFLIQYYNGEERAKGNILERFSAQQFPDLHSELNLSSLELGDSALYFCASSPQTSGGAKTQYFGPGTRLLVL.

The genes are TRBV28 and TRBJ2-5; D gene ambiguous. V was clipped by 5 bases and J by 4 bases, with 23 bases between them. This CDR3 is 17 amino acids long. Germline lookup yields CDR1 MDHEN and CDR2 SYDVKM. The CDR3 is CASSQFPLPGLRETQYF. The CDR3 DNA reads TGTGCCAGCAGTCAGTTCCCCCTGCCGGGTTTGCGAGAGACCCAGTACTTC.

The CDR3 loop is CASSSSNEQFF. The CDR3 nucleotides read TGTGCCAGCAGCTCTAGCAATGAGCAGTTCTTC. This chain uses TRBV7-3 with TRBJ2-1; no definite D call. CDR1 is SGHTA, CDR2 FQGTGA, per germline. Between the trimmed V and J ends, which lost 4 bases and 6 bases, there was a span of 4 bases. The CDR3 length is 11 residues.

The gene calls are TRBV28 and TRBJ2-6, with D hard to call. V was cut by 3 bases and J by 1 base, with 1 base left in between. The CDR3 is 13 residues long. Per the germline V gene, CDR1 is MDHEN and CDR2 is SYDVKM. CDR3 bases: TGTGCCAGCAGTTTTTCTGGGGCCAACGTCCTGACTTTC. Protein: CASSFSGANVLTF.

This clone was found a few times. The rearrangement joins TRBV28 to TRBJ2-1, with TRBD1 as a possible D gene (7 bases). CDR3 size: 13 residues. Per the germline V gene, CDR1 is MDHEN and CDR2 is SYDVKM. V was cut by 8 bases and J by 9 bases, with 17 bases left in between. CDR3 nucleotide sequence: TGTGCCAGCGCCTTCAGGGGGGCCAGTGAGCAGTTCTTC. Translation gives CASAFRGASEQFF.

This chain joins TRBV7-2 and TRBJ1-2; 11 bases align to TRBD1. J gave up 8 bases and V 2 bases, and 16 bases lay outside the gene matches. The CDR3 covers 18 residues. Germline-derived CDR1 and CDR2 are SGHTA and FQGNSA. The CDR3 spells CASSLRMGQGGSLRGYTF. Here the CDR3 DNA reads TGTGCCAGCAGCTTAAGGATGGGACAGGGGGGTTCTTTGAGAGGCTACACCTTC. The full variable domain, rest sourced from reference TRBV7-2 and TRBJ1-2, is GAGVSQSPSNKVTEKGKDVELRCDPISGHTALYWYRQSLGQGLEFLIYFQGNSAPDKSGLPSDRFSAERTGGSVSTLTIQRTQQEDSAVYLCASSLRMGQGGSLRGYTFGSGTRLTVV.

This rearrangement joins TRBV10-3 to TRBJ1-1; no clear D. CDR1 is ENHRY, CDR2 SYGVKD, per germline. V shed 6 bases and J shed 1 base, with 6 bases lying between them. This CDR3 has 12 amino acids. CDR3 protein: CAIRDPNTEAFF. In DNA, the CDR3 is TGTGCCATCAGGGACCCGAACACTGAAGCTTTCTTT.

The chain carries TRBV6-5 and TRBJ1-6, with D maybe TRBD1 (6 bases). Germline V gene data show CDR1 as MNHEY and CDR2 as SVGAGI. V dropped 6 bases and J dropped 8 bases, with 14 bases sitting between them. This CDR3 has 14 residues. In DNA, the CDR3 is TGTGCCAGCAGAAACAGGGTCCCCGATTCACCCCTCCACTTT. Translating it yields CASRNRVPDSPLHF.

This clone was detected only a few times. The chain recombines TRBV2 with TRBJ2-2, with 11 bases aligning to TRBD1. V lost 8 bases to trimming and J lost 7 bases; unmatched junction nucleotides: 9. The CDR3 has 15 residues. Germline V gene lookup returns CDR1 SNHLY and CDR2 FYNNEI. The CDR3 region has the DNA TGTGCCAGCGGGAGGACAGGGGGCGCGGGCGGGGAGCTGTTTTTT. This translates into CASGRTGGAGGELFF.

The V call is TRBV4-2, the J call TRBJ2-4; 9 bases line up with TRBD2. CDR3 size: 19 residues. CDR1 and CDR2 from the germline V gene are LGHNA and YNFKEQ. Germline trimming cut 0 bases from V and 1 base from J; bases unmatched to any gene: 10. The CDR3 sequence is CASSQEKGLASGAKNIQYF. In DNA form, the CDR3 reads TGTGCCAGCAGCCAAGAGAAAGGACTAGCGTCGGGGGCCAAAAACATTCAGTACTTC.